The 30 T cell receptor beta chains listed next were all sequenced from one sample in a study of CD8+ T cells in alopecia areata. After isolation, RNA underwent reverse transcription to generate cDNA as the sequencing template. Using immunoSEQ multiplex PCR, the repertoire was profiled, and TCRdb retains in-frame clones only, with some absent. The sample lists hundreds of thousands of clones; around three fifths were seen once. Here the sequenced sample was CD4+ T cells sorted from blood, taken at week 0. The receptors stem from a human donor with alopecia areata.

This clone was counted only a few times. This chain joins TRBV29-1 and TRBJ1-2; D possibly corresponds to TRBD1 (6 bases). The CDR3 spans 11 residues. V lost 6 bases to trimming and J lost 6 bases, with 11 bases between them. Germline V lookup: CDR1 SQVTM, CDR2 ANQGSEA. For the CDR3, the DNA is TGCAGCGTCAGGACAGCTAATGGCTACACCTTC. It specifies CSVRTANGYTF.

The J gene is TRBJ2-7, the V gene TRBV27, with 9 bases that match TRBD1. V dropped 5 bases and J dropped 6; count of bases not matched to a gene: 8. Germline lookup yields CDR1 MNHEY and CDR2 SMNVEV (reference sequence). CDR3 size: 14 residues. CDR3 protein: CASSQGQGISEQYF. CDR3 bases: TGTGCCAGCAGTCAGGGACAGGGAATATCCGAGCAGTACTTC.

The chain links TRBV5-1 to TRBJ2-5; D gene unclear. The CDR3 is made up of 14 amino acids. Germline loops: CDR1 SGHRS, CDR2 YFSETQ. The germline V and J ends were trimmed by 0 bases and 3 bases, with 9 bases remaining between them. Here the CDR3 reads CASSLAVGKETQYF. The CDR3 nucleotides are TGCGCCAGCAGCTTGGCGGTCGGAAAAGAGACCCAGTACTTC.

This clone was seen only once. V is TRBV4-1 and J is TRBJ1-1; no clear D. This CDR3 has 13 amino acids. Per germline, CDR1 MGHRA and CDR2 YSYEKL. Trimming left V 1 base short and J 5 bases short, with 8 bases between. The CDR3 DNA reads as TGCGCCAGCAGCCAAGTTCCGATGACTGAAGCTTTCTTT. This encodes CASSQVPMTEAFF.

This rearrangement joins TRBV5-4 to TRBJ2-7; D could derive from TRBD1 or TRBD2 (5 bases each). The CDR3 length is 14 residues. Per the germline V gene, CDR1 is SGHNT and CDR2 is YYREEE (reference sequence). V was shortened by 4 bases and J by 2 bases, with 13 bases between the two germline ends. CDR3 residues: CASSQRGSTYEQYF. The CDR3 DNA reads TGTGCCAGCAGCCAGAGGGGTTCCACCTACGAGCAGTACTTC. The full variable domain, its missing parts supplied by reference TRBV5-4 and TRBJ2-7, is ETGVTQSPTHLIKTRGQQVTLRCSSQSGHNTVSWYQQALGQGPQFIFQYYREEENGRGNFPPRFSGLQFPNYSSELNVNALELDDSALYLCASSQRGSTYEQYFGPGTRLTVT.

This chain connects TRBV7-9 to TRBJ2-2; D gene unclear. V was pared by 5 bases and J by 7 bases, with 11 bases between. The CDR3 covers 13 residues. Looked up from germline, CDR1 is SEHNR and CDR2 is FQNEAQ (reference sequence). The DNA for the CDR3 is TGTGCCAGCAGCCCCGGCCAGGTCGGGGAGCTGTTTTTT. Translating it yields CASSPGQVGELFF.

The chain carries TRBV5-8 and TRBJ1-6; TRBD1 is a possible D gene (6 bases). The CDR3 is made up of 14 amino acids. Trimming pared 1 base from V and 8 bases from J, leaving 10 bases between. Germline CDR1 reads SGHTS; CDR2 reads YDEGEE. CDR3 DNA sequence: TGTGCCAGCAGCTTGTTCGGGGGCCATTCACCCCTCCACTTT. Protein sequence: CASSLFGGHSPLHF.

The chain combines TRBV4-1 with TRBJ2-4, with D possibly matching TRBD2 (5 bases). Germline V gene lookup returns CDR1 MGHRA and CDR2 YSYEKL. The V end lost 2 bases, the J end lost 1 base, and 12 bases lay between the germline ends. This CDR3 region has 16 residues. CDR3 loop: CASSQPAGGAKNIQYF. In DNA form, the CDR3 reads TGCGCCAGCAGCCAACCTGCCGGCGGGGCCAAAAACATTCAGTACTTC.

This clone occurred a few times. The J gene is TRBJ1-2, the V gene TRBV30, with 9 bases identical to TRBD1. V shed 4 bases and J 4 bases; nucleotides not matched to a gene: 10. The length of the CDR3 is 15 residues. The germline gives CDR1 GTSNPN, CDR2 SVGIG (reference sequence). CDR3 sequence reads: CAWMGQGGLVYGYTF. CDR3 bases: TGTGCCTGGATGGGACAGGGAGGTCTGGTCTATGGCTACACCTTC.

The chain couples TRBV10-3 to TRBJ1-2; TRBD1 might be the D (5 bases). With 8 bases removed from V and 12 bases from J, the gap between germline ends came to 19 bases. In germline, CDR1 is ENHRY, CDR2 SYGVKD. The CDR3 extends over 12 amino acids. The CDR3 region has the DNA TGTGCCATCTCGTCCCGGGACGGGGCCCACACCTTC. Translation gives CAISSRDGAHTF.

This clone is a singleton in its sample. V and J are TRBV4-1 and TRBJ2-5; 8 bases align to TRBD1. Germline lookup yields CDR1 MGHRA and CDR2 YSYEKL. The CDR3 totals 16 residues. V trimming: 2 bases; J trimming: 1 base; junction bases outside the gene matches: 6. The CDR3 coding sequence is TGCGCCAGCAGCCAACCAGCGACAGGGGTCCAAGAGACCCAGTACTTC. Translating gives CASSQPATGVQETQYF.

The chain joins TRBV29-1 to TRBJ2-5; 8 positions match TRBD1. The V gene's germline CDR1 is SQVTM and CDR2 ANQGSEA. This CDR3 contains 15 residues. CDR3 nucleotides: TGCAACGCGCATGGGGACAGGCTAAACCTAGAGACCCAGTACTTC. This sequence encodes CNAHGDRLNLETQYF.

The chain links TRBV19 to TRBJ2-3; 7 nucleotides match TRBD2. The germline V gene has CDR1 LNHDA and CDR2 SQIVND (reference sequence). After removal of 5 bases from V and 3 bases from J, the junction contained 8 bases not matched to a gene. This CDR3 contains 15 residues. CDR3 nucleotide sequence: TGTGCCAGTAGTGATCGAGCGGGAATGACAGATACGCAGTATTTT. As protein: CASSDRAGMTDTQYF.

This chain connects TRBV30 to TRBJ1-1, with D maybe TRBD1 (5 bases). CDR3 length equals 14 residues. Germline V gene lookup returns CDR1 GTSNPN and CDR2 SVGIG (reference sequence). Trimming removed 2 bases at V and 4 bases at J, with 14 bases between. In nucleotides, the CDR3 is TGTGCCTGGAGTCATTCGGGGGGTCCCACTGAAGCTTTCTTT. Its protein product is CAWSHSGGPTEAFF. Full variable domain (rest looked up from reference TRBV30 and TRBJ1-1): SQTIHQWPATLVQPVGSPLSLECTVEGTSNPNLYWYRQAAGRGLQLLFYSVGIGQISSEVPQNLSASRPQDRQFILSSKKLLLSDSGFYLCAWSHSGGPTEAFFGQGTRLTVV.

This rearrangement joins TRBV30 to TRBJ1-4; a weak D match, TRBD1 (6 bases). The CDR3 is 14 amino acids. The germline CDR1 and CDR2 sequences are GTSNPN and SVGIG (reference sequence). Trimming removed 0 bases from V and 5 bases from J, with 10 bases in between. CDR3 region: CAWSVQGINEKLFF. In DNA form, the CDR3 reads TGTGCCTGGAGTGTACAGGGAATCAATGAAAAACTGTTTTTT.

J is TRBJ1-1 and V is TRBV15; D gene unclear. The CDR3 sequence is 14 residues long. The germline V and J ends were trimmed by 0 bases and 1 base, with 6 bases remaining between them. Germline V gene lookup returns CDR1 LNHNV and CDR2 YYDKDF (reference sequence). The CDR3: CATSREGWNTEAFF. The CDR3 coding sequence is TGTGCCACCAGCAGAGAGGGCTGGAACACTGAAGCTTTCTTT.

This clone was recorded a few times. V gene TRBV6-4 combines with J gene TRBJ1-2; weak D call: TRBD1 (6 bases). Trimming took 0 bases from V and 2 from J, leaving 7 bases between them. The CDR3 contains 14 residues. Germline loops: CDR1 MRHNA, CDR2 SNTAGT. CDR3 amino acids: CASSDSQGNYGYTF. DNA of the CDR3: TGTGCCAGCAGTGACTCCCAGGGGAACTATGGCTACACCTTC.

This clone was seen a handful of times. The genes are TRBV29-1 and TRBJ2-1; the D is unclear. Germline assignment: CDR1 SQVTM and CDR2 ANQGSEA. Trimming stripped 4 bases from V and 10 bases from J, with 11 bases between. CDR3 length equals 11 residues. CDR3: CSVVSALEQFF. CDR3 bases: TGCAGCGTTGTGTCTGCGTTAGAGCAGTTCTTC.

As concerns this clone: The identical CDR3 is also encoded by other nucleotide sequences in the sample. J is TRBJ2-5 and V is TRBV30, with 7 bases matching TRBD2. CDR3 length: 14 residues. The V segment lost 5 bases and the J segment 6 bases; nucleotides outside the gene matches: 12. Germline V lookup: CDR1 GTSNPN, CDR2 SVGIG (reference sequence). CDR3 nucleotide sequence: TGTGCCTGGGGATTAGCGGGTCGACTTCAGACCCAGTACTTC. Translation: CAWGLAGRLQTQYF.

This clone was detected a few times. V usage is TRBV13 and J usage is TRBJ2-3; 7 nucleotides agree with TRBD1. V was pared by 3 bases and J by 3 bases, with 3 bases of the junction left unmatched. This CDR3 spans 14 amino acids. The germline V gene encodes CDR1 PRHDT and CDR2 FYEKMQ (reference sequence). The CDR3 here is CASSFDRVTDTQYF. CDR3 DNA: TGTGCCAGCAGCTTTGACAGGGTTACAGATACGCAGTATTTT.

Only one count was recorded for this clone. The genes are TRBV11-2 and TRBJ1-2; 8 nucleotides agree with TRBD1. Per germline, CDR1 SGHAT and CDR2 FQNNGV. Losses at the gene ends were 1 base for V and 4 bases for J; bases not matched to a gene: 2. This CDR3 region has 14 residues. The CDR3: CASSLGQGTYGYTF. The CDR3 DNA is TGTGCCAGCAGCTTAGGACAGGGGACCTATGGCTACACCTTC.

The J gene is TRBJ2-1, the V gene TRBV4-2, with 8 bases matching TRBD2. CDR1 is LGHNA and CDR2 is YNFKEQ in the germline V gene. Losses at the gene ends were 1 base for V and 4 bases for J; bases not matched to a gene: 6. There are 16 residues in the CDR3. The CDR3 region has the DNA TGTGCCAGCAGCCAAGGACGGAGCGGGAGTTACAATGAGCAGTTCTTC. Protein sequence: CASSQGRSGSYNEQFF.

The chain is built from TRBV29-1 and TRBJ1-2, with TRBD1 matching 7 bases. The germline gives CDR1 SQVTM, CDR2 ANQGSEA. The CDR3 extends over 13 amino acids. Trimming at V came to 4 bases and at J to 8 bases, leaving 10 bases not matched to a gene. Here the CDR3 DNA reads TGCAGCGTTGTACGGGGAGGGGGCAACGGCTACACCTTC. Encoded protein: CSVVRGGGNGYTF.

This clone came up a few times. This chain links TRBV18 with TRBJ2-4; TRBD2 matches 9 bases. Trimming took 3 bases from V and 3 from J; bases not matched to a gene: 6. Germline lookup yields CDR1 KGHSH and CDR2 LQKENI. The CDR3 totals 16 residues. The chain's CDR3 is CASSPPREGDKNIQYF. CDR3 nucleotides: TGTGCCAGCTCACCTCCGCGGGAGGGAGACAAAAACATTCAGTACTTC. Full variable domain (remainder filled in from reference TRBV18 and TRBJ2-4): NAGVMQNPRHLVRRRGQEARLRCSPMKGHSHVYWYRQLPEEGLKFMVYLQKENIIDESGMPKERFSAEFPKEGPSILRIQQVVRGDSAAYFCASSPPREGDKNIQYFGAGTRLSVL.

The rearrangement links TRBV25-1 to TRBJ1-6, with 8 bases identical to TRBD1. The CDR3 contains 15 residues. Germline CDR1 reads MGHDK; CDR2 reads SYGVNS. Trimming removed 7 bases from V and 6 bases from J; junction bases left unmatched: 8. The CDR3 sequence is CASTHQGAGNSPLHF. The CDR3 DNA sequence: TGTGCCAGCACCCATCAGGGGGCGGGTAATTCACCCCTCCACTTT.

This chain joins TRBV30 and TRBJ2-3, with TRBD2 identical over 7 bases. The CDR3 runs to 14 residues. Germline assignment: CDR1 GTSNPN and CDR2 SVGIG (reference sequence). V lost 0 bases, J lost 3 bases, and 3 bases stayed unmatched. In nucleotides, the CDR3 is TGTGCCTGGAGTGTTAGACTAGCAACAGATACGCAGTATTTT. This codes for CAWSVRLATDTQYF.

The chain combines TRBV2 with TRBJ2-5; a weak D match, TRBD2 (5 bases). The CDR3 is made up of 14 amino acids. The V gene lost 7 bases and the J gene lost 2 bases, with 14 bases spanning the gap. Germline V lookup: CDR1 SNHLY, CDR2 FYNNEI. CDR3 bases: TGTGCCAGCATCCGTCGATCGGGGCAAGAGACCCAGTACTTC. This gives the protein CASIRRSGQETQYF.

The J gene is TRBJ2-1, the V gene TRBV7-9, with D unresolved. The V gene's germline CDR1 is SEHNR and CDR2 FQNEAQ (reference sequence). The length of the CDR3 is 13 residues. V lost 2 bases to trimming and J lost 4 bases, with 6 bases between them. The CDR3 loop reads CASSLPVYNEQFF. Written as DNA, the CDR3 is TGTGCCAGCAGCTTACCCGTATACAATGAGCAGTTCTTC.

This chain joins TRBV10-3 and TRBJ1-5; D perhaps matches TRBD1 (5 bases). Germline CDR1 is ENHRY and CDR2 is SYGVKD. Trimming left V 6 bases short and J 7 bases short, with 16 bases between. CDR3 length: 14 residues. The DNA of the CDR3 is TGTGCCATCAGGGGCGAGGCAGCAGGGCAGCCCCAGCATTTT. Protein sequence: CAIRGEAAGQPQHF.

V is TRBV29-1 and J is TRBJ1-1, with 10 positions matching TRBD1. V lost 4 bases and J lost 2; bases outside the gene matches: 16. The germline gives CDR1 SQVTM, CDR2 ANQGSEA. The CDR3 has 18 amino acids. As DNA, the CDR3 is TGCAGCGTTGGCAATACGAGAGGGGACAGGGGAGTTAACACTGAAGCTTTCTTT. It translates to CSVGNTRGDRGVNTEAFF.